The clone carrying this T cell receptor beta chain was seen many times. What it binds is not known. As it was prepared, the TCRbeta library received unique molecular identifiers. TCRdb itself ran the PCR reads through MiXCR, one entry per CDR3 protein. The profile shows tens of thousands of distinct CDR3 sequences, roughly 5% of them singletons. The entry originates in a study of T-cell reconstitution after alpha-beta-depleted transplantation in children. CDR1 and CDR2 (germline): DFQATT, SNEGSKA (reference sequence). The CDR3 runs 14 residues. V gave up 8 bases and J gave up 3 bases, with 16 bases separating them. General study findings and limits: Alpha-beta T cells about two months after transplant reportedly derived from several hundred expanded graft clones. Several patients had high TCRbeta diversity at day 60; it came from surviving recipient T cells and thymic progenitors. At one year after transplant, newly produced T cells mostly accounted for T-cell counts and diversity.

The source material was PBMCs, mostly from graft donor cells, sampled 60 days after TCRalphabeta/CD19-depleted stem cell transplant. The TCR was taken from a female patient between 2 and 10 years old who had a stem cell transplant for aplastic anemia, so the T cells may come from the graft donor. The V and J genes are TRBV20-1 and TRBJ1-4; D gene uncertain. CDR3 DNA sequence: TGCAGTATGGGCATCTTGGGTTCTAATGAAAAACTGTTTTTT. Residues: CSMGILGSNEKLFF.